These 8 T cell receptor beta chains originate from one sample sequenced in a study of regulatory T cells in long-lasting Graves disease. Researchers made TCR beta libraries by using iRepertoire HTBI primers and running Arm-PCR on CDR3 regions. Each CDR3 protein is one row after TCRdb ran MiXCR on the multiplex PCR reads. This sample has more than 400,000 distinct CDR3 sequences, with around 15% found just once. Time point denoted: newly diagnosed GD, antithyroid drugs for less than 3 months. Following extraction of RNA from PBMCs, that RNA was used to make the TCR library. This same sample was also part of a study on T cells in Graves' hyperthyroidism and ophthalmopathy.

Source: peripheral blood mononuclear cells (PBMCs), taken at new diagnosis, from a patient treated with antithyroid drugs. These receptors all come from a man aged 40-50 years with Graves disease.

This chain connects TRBV29-1 to TRBJ2-3; TRBD2 agrees at 9 bases. In germline, CDR1 is SQVTM, CDR2 ANQGSEA. The CDR3 spans 14 residues. V trimming: 6 bases; J trimming: 2 bases; junction bases outside the gene matches: 6. CDR3 in amino acids: CSVDSGSFTDTQYF. The CDR3 nucleotides read TGCAGCGTCGATAGCGGGAGCTTCACAGATACGCAGTATTTT.

There are many counts of this clonotype. This chain joins TRBV24-1 and TRBJ2-3; 8 bases match TRBD2. J was trimmed by 7 bases and V by 2 bases; bases with no gene match: 13. CDR3 length: 17 residues. Germline values: CDR1 KGHDR, CDR2 SFDVKD. CDR3 amino acids: CATSDSGEGGRPYTQYF. CDR3 bases: TGTGCCACCAGTGATTCGGGGGAGGGCGGGAGGCCTTATACGCAGTATTTT.

At least ten counts were recorded for this clonotype. The genes are TRBV9 and TRBJ2-7, with TRBD1 matching 7 bases. From germline, CDR1 is SGDLS and CDR2 YYNGEE. V gave up 4 bases and J gave up 5 bases; unmatched junction bases: 9. The CDR3 runs 14 residues. CDR3 region: CASSPTGLRNEQYF. The CDR3, as DNA: TGTGCCAGCAGCCCGACAGGGCTTAGGAACGAGCAGTACTTC.

This clonotype has a count of ten or more. The chain has TRBV11-1 and TRBJ2-7, with unresolved D. V dropped 1 base and J dropped 0 bases, with 10 bases sitting between them. The CDR3 length is 15 residues. CDR1 is SGHAT, CDR2 FQDESV, per germline (reference sequence). The CDR3 is CASSLERRTSYEQYF. The CDR3 region has the DNA TGTGCCAGCAGCTTAGAACGGCGGACCTCCTACGAGCAGTACTTC. The whole variable domain, filled in from reference TRBV11-1 and TRBJ2-7, reads EAEVAQSPRYKITEKSQAVAFWCDPISGHATLYWYRQILGQGPELLVQFQDESVVDDSQLPKDRFSAERLKGVDSTLKIQPAELGDSAMYLCASSLERRTSYEQYFGPGTRLTVT.

This clonotype was seen a few times. This chain links TRBV12-3 or TRBV12-4 with TRBJ2-2; D ambiguous. The ends were cut back, 4 bases at V and 8 bases at J, with 8 bases in the middle. The length of the CDR3 is 12 residues. CDR3 coding DNA: TGTGCCAGCAGTTCCCGACGAGGGGAGCTGTTTTTT. This codes for CASSSRRGELFF.

The chain has TRBV19 and TRBJ1-1; possibly TRBD1 for D (6 bases). CDR3 length: 15 residues. The germline CDR1 and CDR2 sequences are LNHDA and SQIVND (reference sequence). V was cut by 6 bases and J by 1 base, with 15 bases left in between. CDR3 coding DNA: TGTGCCAGTAGGATACGACAGGATAAGAACACTGAAGCTTTCTTT. Translation gives CASRIRQDKNTEAFF.

This clonotype was picked up a small number of times. The chain couples TRBV25-1 to TRBJ1-1, with D perhaps TRBD1 (5 bases). CDR3 length: 13 amino acids. Trimming left V 4 bases short and J 7 bases short, with 13 bases between. The germline CDR1 and CDR2 sequences are MGHDK and SYGVNS. The CDR3 region has the DNA TGTGCCAGCAGTGTAGACAGCGCGAATGAAGCTTTCTTT. This translates into CASSVDSANEAFF.

The rearrangement joins TRBV27 to TRBJ2-7, with D unresolved. The CDR3 length is 13 residues. V lost 3 bases, J lost 5 bases, and 11 bases lay in between. CDR1 is MNHEY, CDR2 SMNVEV, per germline (reference sequence). The CDR3 DNA follows: TGTGCCAGCAGTTTTACATTTCGGGACGAGCAGTACTTC. Translating gives CASSFTFRDEQYF.